Following are 17 T cell receptor beta chains from one sample sequenced in a study of beta chain features in type 1 diabetes. The study reverse transcribed the entire isolated RNA, so it sequenced expressed TCRB transcripts. Some clones are missing from TCRdb's copy, which holds only in-frame ones; the method was immunoSEQ multiplex PCR. Of about 150,000 clones listed, over 8.5% are singletons. The source material was central memory CD4+ T cells from blood. The receptors come from a young man in good health.

Here the CDR3 reads CASSPGQGDKKLFF. CDR3 DNA: TGTGCCAGCAGCCCCGGACAGGGTGATAAAAAACTGTTTTTT. The chain joins TRBV6-5 to TRBJ1-4; the match to TRBD1 covers 8 bases. The CDR3 contains 14 residues. In germline, CDR1 is MNHEY, CDR2 SVGAGI. V lost 6 bases and J lost 9; bases outside the gene matches: 9.

This clone was detected only a few times. The CDR3 region is CASSLVATQSGQETQYF. The CDR3 nucleotides read TGTGCCAGCAGCTTAGTTGCCACTCAGTCGGGGCAAGAGACCCAGTACTTC. This rearrangement joins TRBV7-2 to TRBJ2-5; TRBD2 might be the D (5 bases). The CDR3 is made up of 17 amino acids. The V end lost 1 base, the J end lost 2 bases, and 17 bases lay between the germline ends. Germline assignment: CDR1 SGHTA and CDR2 FQGNSA.

This clone was detected only a few times. The CDR3 DNA reads as TGTGCCAGCAGCCCAGGACAGGGCCGATCCTCCTACGAGCAGTACTTC. Residues: CASSPGQGRSSYEQYF. The V call is TRBV28, the J call TRBJ2-7, with 8 bases aligning to TRBD1. In germline, CDR1 is MDHEN, CDR2 SYDVKM. J was trimmed by 0 bases and V by 6 bases; bases with no gene match: 10. This CDR3 comprises 16 residues.

This clone was counted a few times. The chain joins TRBV13 to TRBJ2-7; 8 bases map to TRBD1. Trimming removed 5 bases from V and 6 bases from J; junction bases left unmatched: 18. The CDR3 spans 17 residues. CDR1 PRHDT and CDR2 FYEKMQ come from the germline V gene (reference sequence). The CDR3 bases are TGTGCCAGCAGCCCCTATCAGGACAGGGACAAGATCGGCGAGCAGTACTTC. It translates to CASSPYQDRDKIGEQYF.

This clone was counted only a few times. The V call is TRBV5-6, the J call TRBJ1-1; 8 nucleotides agree with TRBD1. The J segment lost 4 bases and the V segment lost 2 bases, leaving 10 bases of the junction unmatched. Germline V lookup: CDR1 SGHDT, CDR2 YYEEEE. CDR3 length: 16 residues. The CDR3 loop reads CASSFGQGRVGTEAFF. The DNA of the CDR3 is TGTGCCAGCAGCTTCGGACAGGGAAGGGTAGGCACTGAAGCTTTCTTT. Variable domain in full (rest from reference TRBV5-6 and TRBJ1-1): DAGVTQSPTHLIKTRGQQVTLRCSPKSGHDTVSWYQQALGQGPQFIFQYYEEEERQRGNFPDRFSGHQFPNYSSELNVNALLLGDSALYLCASSFGQGRVGTEAFFGQGTRLTVV.

The V and J genes are TRBV19 and TRBJ1-5, with 8 bases aligning to TRBD1. Germline assignment: CDR1 LNHDA and CDR2 SQIVND (reference sequence). CDR3 length equals 15 residues. J was trimmed by 4 bases and V by 7 bases; bases with no gene match: 9. Here the CDR3 reads CASKHSGTGNQPQHF. The CDR3 nucleotides are TGTGCCAGTAAACACTCCGGGACAGGTAATCAGCCCCAGCATTTT.

By share, this clone ranks as medium-sized (0.01 to 0.1%). In the same sample, other DNA sequences code for this CDR3. J is TRBJ2-7 and V is TRBV10-3; no reliable D call. This CDR3 has 12 amino acids. Trimming left V 8 bases short and J 5 bases short, with 13 bases between. Per the germline V gene, CDR1 is ENHRY and CDR2 is SYGVKD. CDR3 nucleotide sequence: TGTGCCATCGGTCGGCTAACGGACGAGCAGTACTTC. Protein: CAIGRLTDEQYF.

The chain joins TRBV9 to TRBJ1-1; 7 nucleotides agree with TRBD1. Germline V gives CDR1 SGDLS, CDR2 YYNGEE. Trimming took 4 bases from V and 3 from J; bases not matched to a gene: 9. The CDR3 loop spans 15 amino acids. The CDR3 sequence is CASSPQTGWDTEAFF. The CDR3 nucleotides are TGTGCCAGCAGCCCTCAGACAGGGTGGGACACTGAAGCTTTCTTT.

The chain recombines TRBV14 with TRBJ2-2; tentatively, D is TRBD2 (5 bases). Germline values: CDR1 SGHDN, CDR2 FVKESK. This CDR3 has 16 residues. V was clipped by 4 bases and J by 3 bases, with 15 bases between them. Here the CDR3 DNA reads TGTGCCAGCAGCCCCCGCACTAGAGCTTACACCGGGGAGCTGTTTTTT. Protein sequence: CASSPRTRAYTGELFF.

The sample holds a few counts of this clone. The chain employs TRBV10-3 and TRBJ1-3; no clear D gene. Germline loops: CDR1 ENHRY, CDR2 SYGVKD. The CDR3 runs to 12 residues. Trimming pared 5 bases from V and 8 bases from J, leaving 10 bases between. The CDR3 here is CAISTPGYTIYF. The CDR3 region has the DNA TGTGCCATCAGTACTCCGGGGTACACCATATATTTT.

The J gene is TRBJ2-3, the V gene TRBV15, with D tentatively TRBD1 or TRBD2 (5 bases each). Deletions cut 5 bases from V and 4 bases from J, with 16 bases between. The CDR3 extends over 15 amino acids. CDR1 and CDR2 from the germline V gene are LNHNV and YYDKDF (reference sequence). The CDR3 coding sequence is TGTGCCACCAGCCTTGTCGGGGCGTTTTCAGATACGCAGTATTTT. It translates to CATSLVGAFSDTQYF.

The rearrangement links TRBV27 to TRBJ2-7, with 10 bases fitting TRBD2. The germline gives CDR1 MNHEY, CDR2 SMNVEV (reference sequence). The CDR3 has 19 amino acids. Germline trimming cut 5 bases from V and 0 bases from J; bases unmatched to any gene: 16. The CDR3 here is CASSPSSGTSVGFSYEQYF. CDR3 DNA: TGTGCCAGCAGTCCGTCCTCCGGGACTAGCGTAGGATTCTCCTACGAGCAGTACTTC.

The gene calls are TRBV6-1 and TRBJ2-2; D is possibly TRBD1 (5 bases). The V and J ends lost 8 bases and 4 bases respectively, with 14 bases between them. Germline V lookup: CDR1 MNHNS, CDR2 SASEGT. This CDR3 has 14 amino acids. This CDR3 is CASVIPGITGELFF. The CDR3 DNA follows: TGTGCCAGCGTCATTCCAGGGATCACCGGGGAGCTGTTTTTT.

The chain couples TRBV14 to TRBJ2-3, with TRBD1 identical over 8 bases. The CDR3 runs to 17 residues. Germline V CDR1 and CDR2: SGHDN, FVKESK. V lost 2 bases to trimming and J lost 2 bases; unmatched junction nucleotides: 9. CDR3 bases: TGTGCCAGCAGCCAAACAGGGCGGGACAGGTACACAGATACGCAGTATTTT. Its translation is CASSQTGRDRYTDTQYF.

The table lists this clone with a few counts. This sequence joins TRBV9 and TRBJ2-5, with D hard to call. Germline V gene data show CDR1 as SGDLS and CDR2 as YYNGEE. Trimming stripped 1 base from V and 3 bases from J, with 13 bases between. The CDR3 contains 15 residues. CDR3 DNA sequence: TGTGCCAGCAGCGTATCGGGCAGCGTTAAAGAGACCCAGTACTTC. Amino acids: CASSVSGSVKETQYF.

This chain joins TRBV25-1 and TRBJ2-1; 11 bases line up with TRBD2. Germline CDR1 and CDR2: MGHDK and SYGVNS. V lost 5 bases to trimming and J lost 8 bases; unmatched junction nucleotides: 11. The CDR3 contains 16 residues. The CDR3 DNA is TGTGCCAGCAGTAAAGCCCTAGCGGGGGGCTGGGATGAGCAGTTCTTC. Translated: CASSKALAGGWDEQFF.

This clone was picked up many times. This chain links TRBV7-6 with TRBJ2-1, with D tentatively TRBD1 (6 bases). The ends were cut back, 4 bases at V and 3 bases at J, with 16 bases in the middle. The germline V gene encodes CDR1 SGHVS and CDR2 FNYEAQ. The CDR3 loop spans 16 amino acids. CDR3 loop: CASSSPGERFYNEQFF. The CDR3 DNA reads TGTGCCAGCAGCTCCCCAGGGGAGAGGTTCTACAATGAGCAGTTCTTC.